This TCR beta chain was profiled in a study of STAT5B mutations in CD4+ large granular lymphocyte leukemia. Study-level information: Among healthy donors, a particular HLA allele went with more CDR3 'QG' motifs.

CDR3 length equals 14 residues. CDR1 is MNHEY, CDR2 SMNVEV, per germline (reference sequence). V was clipped by 5 bases and J by 5 bases; unmatched bases: 8. Original data processing: The detection floor for productive clonotype frequency was 2.59 x 10-5. Data came from immunoSEQ multiplex PCR; TCRdb stores just in-frame clones and leaves some out. V and J calls and clone size are those listed in that table; D and trimming were worked out from the DNA. The data show approximately 49,000 clones, around 70% seen once. About this clone itself: Its antigen is currently unknown.

Study observations and caveats: CD4-sorted patient repertoires seemed more clonal than healthy CD4+ repertoires. The CD4+ versus CD8+ T-LGLL clonality difference may reflect limited sample size.

Sequencing input: CD4+ T cells from blood buffy coats. J is TRBJ2-5 and V is TRBV27; 7 bases agree with TRBD1. The origin of this receptor is a human donor in good health. The CDR3 spells CASSQTGSGETQYF. CDR3 DNA: TGTGCCAGCAGTCAGACAGGGTCGGGGGAGACCCAGTACTTC.